One sample yielded the 26 T cell receptor beta chains listed below, sequenced in a study of cytomegalovirus exposure and HLA in healthy donors. The PCR had 60 Vbeta and 13 Jbeta primers. Generated by immunoSEQ multiplex PCR, the TCRdb table keeps only in-frame clones and is missing some. The table shows about 180,000 clones, with about three quarters occurring only once. The sample comprised PBMCs. Every receptor here comes from a man aged 18 to 30 in good health and CMV-seronegative.

The rearrangement uses TRBV7-9 and TRBJ2-3, with a tentative D call TRBD2 (5 bases). CDR1 is SEHNR and CDR2 is FQNEAQ in the germline V gene (reference sequence). The V and J ends lost 5 bases and 6 bases respectively, with 30 bases between them. The CDR3 spans 19 residues. DNA for the CDR3: TGTGCCAGCAGCCTCCGGCGTGGTAGCGACTTTTTTTCATCGGATACGCAGTATTTT. Its translation: CASSLRRGSDFFSSDTQYF.

To note about this clone: The junction departs from the called germline gene at one end, perhaps through a read error. J is TRBJ2-2 and V is TRBV18, with 9 nucleotides matching TRBD1. Germline loops: CDR1 KGHSH, CDR2 LQKENI. The CDR3 consists of 15 residues. Here the CDR3 DNA reads TGTGCCAGCTCCCCACCGGGACAGGGCACCGGGGAGCTGTTTTTT. Amino acids: CASSPPGQGTGELFF.

This sequence joins TRBV4-2 and TRBJ2-1, with TRBD1 identical over 7 bases. The CDR3 extends over 15 amino acids. Germline CDR1 LGHNA, CDR2 YNFKEQ. J gave up 6 bases and V 8 bases, and 13 bases lay outside the gene matches. CDR3 amino acids: CASGAPGTESNEQFF. CDR3 DNA sequence: TGTGCCAGCGGGGCCCCCGGGACAGAGAGCAATGAGCAGTTCTTC.

The CDR3 nucleotides read TGTGCCAGCAGTTACTCCGGGGATAGCAATCAGCCCCAGCATTTT. Translation gives CASSYSGDSNQPQHF. The chain links TRBV6-5 to TRBJ1-5; no clear D. V was pared by 0 bases and J by 0 bases, with 6 bases between. The length of the CDR3 is 15 residues. Per germline, CDR1 MNHEY and CDR2 SVGAGI.

The rearrangement links TRBV6-5 to TRBJ1-1, with TRBD1 as a possible D gene (6 bases). The V end was cut by 7 bases, the J end by 1 base, with 13 bases between. CDR3 length equals 14 residues. From germline, CDR1 is MNHEY and CDR2 SVGAGI. The CDR3 DNA follows: TGTGCCAGCACCAAACGGGGGGCGAACACTGAAGCTTTCTTT. Its translation: CASTKRGANTEAFF.

The J gene is TRBJ2-2, the V gene TRBV27; a weak D match, TRBD2 (7 bases). The CDR3 loop spans 18 amino acids. V was clipped by 3 bases and J by 0 bases, with 17 bases between them. The germline CDR1 and CDR2 sequences are MNHEY and SMNVEV (reference sequence). The CDR3 loop reads CASSFLRPGGANTGELFF. The CDR3 DNA reads TGTGCCAGCAGTTTCCTCAGGCCGGGGGGCGCGAACACCGGGGAGCTGTTTTTT.

The J gene is TRBJ2-3, the V gene TRBV11-3, with 12 bases aligning to TRBD2. J gave up 4 bases and V 5 bases, and 1 base lay outside the gene matches. The CDR3 runs 14 residues. Germline CDR1 is SGHNT and CDR2 is YENEEA. CDR3: CASSLAGGADTQYF. The CDR3 DNA sequence: TGTGCCAGCAGCCTAGCGGGGGGGGCAGATACGCAGTATTTT.

J is TRBJ2-7 and V is TRBV5-1; 13 bases are shared with TRBD2. Per the germline V gene, CDR1 is SGHRS and CDR2 is YFSETQ. This CDR3 is 15 amino acids long. With V trimmed by 4 bases and J by 5 bases, 6 bases remained unmatched. The CDR3 region has the DNA TGCGCCAGCAGCAAGGCTGGACTAGCGGGAGACGAGCAGTACTTC. Its protein product is CASSKAGLAGDEQYF.

The chain uses TRBV9 and TRBJ2-1; 9 nucleotides align to TRBD2. CDR1 and CDR2 from the germline V gene are SGDLS and YYNGEE. CDR3 length: 16 amino acids. V was pared by 3 bases and J by 0 bases, with 4 bases of the junction left unmatched. CDR3 nucleotides: TGTGCCAGCAGCGCGCGGGGGGGTCTCTCCTACAATGAGCAGTTCTTC. This sequence encodes CASSARGGLSYNEQFF.

The rearrangement uses TRBV7-8 and TRBJ2-4; D might be TRBD2 (5 bases). The germline V and J ends were trimmed by 2 bases and 0 bases, with 17 bases remaining between them. CDR3 length: 18 residues. The germline V gene has CDR1 SGHVS and CDR2 FQNEAQ. CDR3: CASSLMASGALAKNIQYF. The CDR3 nucleotides are TGTGCCAGCAGCTTAATGGCGAGCGGAGCCTTAGCCAAAAACATTCAGTACTTC.

The chain recombines TRBV7-6 with TRBJ2-1, with 8 bases aligning to TRBD2. Germline trimming cut 0 bases from V and 8 bases from J; bases unmatched to any gene: 12. Germline CDR1 SGHVS, CDR2 FNYEAQ. The CDR3 loop spans 17 amino acids. Here the CDR3 DNA reads TGTGCCAGCAGCTTAGCCCCGGGACTAGAGAGGGCCCATGAGCAGTTCTTC. Its translation is CASSLAPGLERAHEQFF.

The V call is TRBV6-1, the J call TRBJ1-2, with D tentatively TRBD1 (5 bases). CDR1 is MNHNS, CDR2 SASEGT, per germline. This CDR3 region has 14 residues. V lost 6 bases and J lost 0, with 11 bases in between. The CDR3 spells CASRMTEANYGYTF. The CDR3 DNA follows: TGTGCCAGCAGGATGACAGAAGCTAACTATGGCTACACCTTC.

This clone was seen only a few times. The gene calls are TRBV6-1 and TRBJ2-1, with 7 nucleotides matching TRBD1. V gave up 1 base and J gave up 0 bases; unmatched junction bases: 3. The CDR3 is made up of 16 amino acids. Germline assignment: CDR1 MNHNS and CDR2 SASEGT. In DNA form, the CDR3 reads TGTGCCAGCAGTGAAGGGGCAGGGGGCTCCTACAATGAGCAGTTCTTC. As protein: CASSEGAGGSYNEQFF.

The chain recombines TRBV5-1 with TRBJ2-3; maybe TRBD1 (5 bases). The germline V gene has CDR1 SGHRS and CDR2 YFSETQ. The CDR3 is 18 amino acids. V was clipped by 0 bases and J by 0 bases, with 17 bases between them. The CDR3 here is CASSLEGRGFGSTDTQYF. The CDR3 DNA reads TGCGCCAGCAGCTTGGAAGGTAGGGGCTTCGGTAGCACAGATACGCAGTATTTT.

This clone was found once. The V gene is TRBV9, the J gene TRBJ2-1; D unclear. The germline gives CDR1 SGDLS, CDR2 YYNGEE. V lost 3 bases to trimming and J lost 8 bases, with 9 bases between them. The CDR3 covers 12 residues. In DNA, the CDR3 is TGTGCCAGCAGCGGTAGCCGTGATGAGCAGTTCTTC. Its translation is CASSGSRDEQFF.

V usage is TRBV5-6 and J usage is TRBJ2-7, with TRBD2 identical over 7 bases. This CDR3 region has 15 residues. Germline V gene data show CDR1 as SGHDT and CDR2 as YYEEEE. V trimming: 0 bases; J trimming: 0 bases; junction bases outside the gene matches: 3. The CDR3 nucleotides are TGTGCCAGCAGCTTGGCTAGCGGTAGCTCCTACGAGCAGTACTTC. It encodes CASSLASGSSYEQYF.

This chain uses TRBV11-3 with TRBJ2-7, with 9 bases aligning to TRBD1. V lost 3 bases to trimming and J lost 3 bases; unmatched junction nucleotides: 3. Per germline, CDR1 SGHNT and CDR2 YENEEA. The CDR3 sequence is 14 residues long. CDR3 nucleotides: TGTGCCAGCAGCTTCGGGGACAGGGACTACGAGCAGTACTTC. Its translation: CASSFGDRDYEQYF.

CDR3 sequence: CSVERGGDEAFF. The DNA for the CDR3 is TGCAGCGTTGAGCGTGGGGGCGACGAAGCTTTCTTT. The V call is TRBV29-1, the J call TRBJ1-1; D might be TRBD1 (6 bases). The germline V gene has CDR1 SQVTM and CDR2 ANQGSEA. The CDR3 consists of 12 residues. V lost 3 bases, J lost 8 bases, and 13 bases lay in between.

This clone was observed a few times. V usage is TRBV11-2 and J usage is TRBJ1-1, with unresolved D. Trimming took 5 bases from V and 0 from J, leaving 7 bases between them. The germline V gene encodes CDR1 SGHAT and CDR2 FQNNGV. The CDR3 is 13 amino acids. The CDR3 nucleotides are TGTGCCAGCAGCCTCTATATGAACACTGAAGCTTTCTTT. It encodes CASSLYMNTEAFF. Together with reference TRBV11-2 and TRBJ1-1, the CDR3 gives the full variable domain: EAGVAQSPRYKIIEKRQSVAFWCNPISGHATLYWYQQILGQGPKLLIQFQNNGVVDDSQLPKDRFSAERLKGVDSTLKIQPAKLEDSAVYLCASSLYMNTEAFFGQGTRLTVV.

The rearrangement links TRBV9 to TRBJ1-2; D is possibly TRBD1 (6 bases). V dropped 2 bases and J dropped 8 bases, with 13 bases sitting between them. Looked up from germline, CDR1 is SGDLS and CDR2 is YYNGEE. The CDR3 has 13 amino acids. For the CDR3, the DNA is TGTGCCAGCAGCGTTGGACAGTCGGAAGGCTACACCTTC. Translating it yields CASSVGQSEGYTF.

The J gene is TRBJ2-7, the V gene TRBV7-2; D unclear. V lost 1 base and J lost 4, with 8 bases in between. CDR1 is SGHTA and CDR2 is FQGNSA in the germline V gene. The CDR3 runs 13 residues. The CDR3 loop reads CASSLGPVYEQYF. The CDR3 DNA reads as TGTGCCAGCAGCTTAGGGCCCGTTTACGAGCAGTACTTC.

This clone was recorded only once. CDR3 region: CASSGVSGLYEQYF. CDR3 DNA: TGTGCCAGCAGCGGCGTGAGCGGGCTCTACGAGCAGTACTTC. V and J are TRBV5-5 and TRBJ2-7; maybe TRBD2 (6 bases). The CDR3 is 14 residues long. V was pared by 4 bases and J by 3 bases, with 14 bases between. Germline values: CDR1 SGHKS, CDR2 YYEKEE (reference sequence).

The count of this clone is one. The gene calls are TRBV19 and TRBJ1-5; D is ambiguous. The germline CDR1 and CDR2 sequences are LNHDA and SQIVND (reference sequence). Deletions cut 2 bases from V and 8 bases from J, with 16 bases between. The CDR3 is made up of 15 amino acids. The CDR3 is CASSISTGGWKPQHF. CDR3 in DNA: TGTGCCAGTAGTATATCGACGGGCGGGTGGAAGCCCCAGCATTTT.

This clone was seen a handful of times. The J gene is TRBJ2-1, the V gene TRBV18; D not certain. Germline values: CDR1 KGHSH, CDR2 LQKENI. The V gene lost 3 bases and the J gene lost 10 bases, with 13 bases spanning the gap. This CDR3 spans 13 amino acids. The CDR3 DNA follows: TGTGCCAGCTCACCCGACATTAGTGGCGAGCAGTTCTTC. This codes for CASSPDISGEQFF.

V and J are TRBV7-9 and TRBJ2-2; the D gene is possibly TRBD2 (5 bases). V shed 2 bases and J shed 6 bases, with 10 bases lying between them. Germline values: CDR1 SEHNR, CDR2 FQNEAQ (reference sequence). This CDR3 comprises 14 residues. For the CDR3, the DNA is TGTGCCAGCAGCTTAAGGGAGATAGCCGGGGAGCTGTTTTTT. This translates into CASSLREIAGELFF.

This clone appeared a single time. The chain carries TRBV4-3 and TRBJ2-3, with TRBD2 identical over 7 bases. Germline V gene data show CDR1 as LGHNA and CDR2 as YSLEER. V lost 5 bases to trimming and J lost 2 bases; unmatched junction nucleotides: 7. The CDR3 is 15 residues long. CDR3 in DNA: TGCGCCAGCAGCGACCGGGACTACCCCACAGATACGCAGTATTTT. Translating it yields CASSDRDYPTDTQYF.